The rows below give T cell receptor beta chains drawn from one sample of a study of monozygotic twins with inflammatory bowel disease. Each CDR3 protein gets one entry in TCRdb, which reprocessed the 5' RACE reads and gives no DNA. This sample's table has some 200,000 distinct CDR3 sequences. Sequencing was carried out using blood. Receptors originate from a human donor with ulcerative colitis or Crohn's disease, or a healthy co-twin of an affected twin (not recorded which). Both conserved end residues are part of each CDR3. For some rows the clone size is stated as once, few or many, or as a class when expanded; others skip it.

j_call v_call clone_size cdr3_aa
TRBJ2-1 TRBV10-3 - CASGTITYQYNEQFF
TRBJ1-4 TRBV25-1 - CASSVPYEKLFF
TRBJ2-7 TRBV7-6 - CASSLLGAGDEQYF
TRBJ2-2 TRBV20-1 - CSARLAYNTGELFF
TRBJ2-3 TRBV28 - CASSFPDGTRGADTQYF
TRBJ2-3 TRBV6-6 - CASSWGATDTQYF
TRBJ2-5 TRBV6-1 - CASRPRAPRQETQYF
TRBJ1-1 TRBV15 - CATSRARDTEAFF
TRBJ2-1 TRBV7-9 - CASSLGGPALF
TRBJ1-5 TRBV18 - CASSPLSPGTGVQPQHF
TRBJ2-1 TRBV7-2 - CASSLAGLAGSYNEQFF
TRBJ2-1 TRBV12-3/TRBV12-4 - CASSLGQGLYEQFF
TRBJ1-6 TRBV21-1 - CASSKVNLRAVRGLCSPLHF
TRBJ2-5 TRBV7-8 - CASSFGLGIQETQYF
TRBJ1-6 TRBV5-5 - CASSAESGLPLHF
TRBJ2-3 TRBV11-2 - CASSPKGLAGPSTDTQYF
TRBJ1-3 TRBV7-9 - CASSGPNAGNTIYF
TRBJ2-7 TRBV6-2/TRBV6-3 - CASSPLELSSYEQYF
TRBJ1-1 TRBV10-3 - CAISEWVQNTEAFF
TRBJ1-6 TRBV15 - CATSYRENNSPLHF
TRBJ1-4 TRBV28 - CASSLALGTGGGEKLFF
TRBJ1-4 TRBV19 - CASRTGKGDNEKLFF
TRBJ1-6 TRBV10-3 - CAISEGGQGNSPHHF
TRBJ2-1 TRBV5-8 - CASSFRATESDEQFF
TRBJ2-1 TRBV3-1 - CASSQGTSVHNEQFF
TRBJ1-2 TRBV5-5 - CASSLDRPGGGYTF
TRBJ2-7 TRBV7-3 - CASSPKGLAGFREQYF
TRBJ2-7 TRBV20-1 - CSARDSGGGDSYEQYF
TRBJ2-7 TRBV27 - CASSPVRQNHYEQYF
TRBJ1-3 TRBV4-2 - CASSQGAAGNTIYF
TRBJ2-3 TRBV10-3 - CAITREKTDTQYF
TRBJ2-3 TRBV14 - CASSPALGGTQYF
TRBJ1-3 TRBV12-3/TRBV12-4 - CASSLEDRLFSGNTIYF
TRBJ2-1 TRBV5-1 - CASQAGISLYNEQFF
TRBJ2-3 TRBV27 - CASRGITDTQYF
TRBJ2-7 TRBV4-3 - CASSPTGSYEQYF
TRBJ2-3 TRBV12-3/TRBV12-4 - CASSTGSIGTQYF
TRBJ2-7 TRBV7-2 - CASSSGTSDYEQYF
TRBJ1-4 TRBV29-1 - CSVAPDSGEKLFF
TRBJ1-2 TRBV6-5 - CASSPRGRGYNYGYTF
TRBJ1-1 TRBV6-2/TRBV6-3 medium-sized CASSYPIPIGRTEAFF
TRBJ2-1 TRBV6-2/TRBV6-3 - CASSYLRTGSNNEQFF
TRBJ1-1 TRBV5-1 - CASSDDGNTEAFF
TRBJ1-1 TRBV3-1 - CASSHGGGYTEAFF
TRBJ2-4 TRBV27 - CASSADRVLAKNIQYF
TRBJ2-7 TRBV7-9 - CASSHPGQGIYEQYF
TRBJ1-1 TRBV6-5 - CASSYLDSPRAFF
TRBJ1-1 TRBV4-2 - CASSQEESANTEAFF
TRBJ1-1 TRBV7-2 - CASSLAPDPGTEAFF
TRBJ1-5 TRBV18 - CASSANTYQPQHF
TRBJ1-4 TRBV5-1 - CASSLGVTGEKLFF
TRBJ1-2 TRBV20-1 - CSATSQGREGYTF
TRBJ1-4 TRBV20-1 - CSAREYDIPNEKLFF